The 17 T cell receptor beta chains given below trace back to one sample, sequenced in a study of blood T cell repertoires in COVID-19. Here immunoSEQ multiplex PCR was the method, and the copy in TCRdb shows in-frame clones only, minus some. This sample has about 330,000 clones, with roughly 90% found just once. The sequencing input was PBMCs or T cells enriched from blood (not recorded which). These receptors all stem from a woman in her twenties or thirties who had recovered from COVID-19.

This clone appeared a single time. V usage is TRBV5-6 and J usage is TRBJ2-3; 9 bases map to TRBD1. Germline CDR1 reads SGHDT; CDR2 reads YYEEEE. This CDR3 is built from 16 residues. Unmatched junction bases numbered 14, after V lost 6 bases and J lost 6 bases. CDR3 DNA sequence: TGTGCCAGCATTCCCACCCGGGACAGGGTCCCCGATACGCAGTATTTT. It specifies CASIPTRDRVPDTQYF.

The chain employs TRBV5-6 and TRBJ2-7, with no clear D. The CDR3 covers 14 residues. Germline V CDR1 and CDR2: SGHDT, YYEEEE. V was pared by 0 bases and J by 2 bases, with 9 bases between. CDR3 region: CASSLGDIAYEQYF. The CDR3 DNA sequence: TGTGCCAGCAGCTTGGGTGACATCGCCTACGAGCAGTACTTC.

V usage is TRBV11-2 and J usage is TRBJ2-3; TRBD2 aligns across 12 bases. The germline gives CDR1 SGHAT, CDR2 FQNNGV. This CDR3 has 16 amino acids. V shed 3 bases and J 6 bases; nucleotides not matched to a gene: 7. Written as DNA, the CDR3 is TGTGCCAGCAGCTTGTTTCTAGCGGGGGGGCAGGATACGCAGTATTTT. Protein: CASSLFLAGGQDTQYF.

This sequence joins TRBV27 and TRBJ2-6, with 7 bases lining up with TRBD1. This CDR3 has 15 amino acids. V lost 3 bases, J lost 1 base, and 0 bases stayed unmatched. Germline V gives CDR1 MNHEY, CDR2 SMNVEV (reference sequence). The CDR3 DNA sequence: TGTGCCAGCAGTTTGGGACAGTCTGGGGCCAACGTCCTGACTTTC. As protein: CASSLGQSGANVLTF. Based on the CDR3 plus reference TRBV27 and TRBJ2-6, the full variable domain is EAQVTQNPRYLITVTGKKLTVTCSQNMNHEYMSWYRQDPGLGLRQIYYSMNVEVTDKGDVPEGYKVSRKEKRNFPLILESPSPNQTSLYFCASSLGQSGANVLTFGAGSRLTVL.

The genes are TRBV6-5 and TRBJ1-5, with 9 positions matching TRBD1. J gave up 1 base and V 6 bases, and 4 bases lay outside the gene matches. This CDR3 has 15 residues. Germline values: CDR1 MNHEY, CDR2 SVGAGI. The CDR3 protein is CASRRTGESNQPQHF. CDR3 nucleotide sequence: TGTGCCAGCAGACGGACAGGGGAAAGCAATCAGCCCCAGCATTTT.

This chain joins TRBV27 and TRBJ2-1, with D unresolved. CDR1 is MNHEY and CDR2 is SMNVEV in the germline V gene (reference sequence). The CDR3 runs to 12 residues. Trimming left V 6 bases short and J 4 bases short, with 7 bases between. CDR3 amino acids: CASSPGYNEQFF. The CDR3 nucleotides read TGTGCCAGCAGCCCAGGATACAATGAGCAGTTCTTC.

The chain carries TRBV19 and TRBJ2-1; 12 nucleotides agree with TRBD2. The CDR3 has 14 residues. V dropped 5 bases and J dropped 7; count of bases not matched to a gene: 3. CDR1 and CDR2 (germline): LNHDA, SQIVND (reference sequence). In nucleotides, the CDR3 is TGTGCCAGTAGTTACCTAGCGGGAGGGAATGAGCAGTTCTTC. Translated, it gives CASSYLAGGNEQFF.

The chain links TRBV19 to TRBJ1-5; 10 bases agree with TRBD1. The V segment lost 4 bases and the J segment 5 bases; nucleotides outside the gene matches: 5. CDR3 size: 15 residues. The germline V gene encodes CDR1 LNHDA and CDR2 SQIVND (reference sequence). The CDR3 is CASSTWTGGYQPQHF. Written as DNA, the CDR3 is TGTGCCAGTAGTACTTGGACAGGGGGTTATCAGCCCCAGCATTTT.

CDR3 residues: CASSWTGRREETQYF. The CDR3 DNA follows: TGTGCCAGCAGTTGGACAGGGAGAAGAGAGGAGACCCAGTACTTC. V gene TRBV6-5 combines with J gene TRBJ2-5, with 8 bases that match TRBD1. V trimming: 4 bases; J trimming: 5 bases; junction bases outside the gene matches: 9. The CDR3 contains 15 residues. CDR1 and CDR2 (germline): MNHEY, SVGAGI.

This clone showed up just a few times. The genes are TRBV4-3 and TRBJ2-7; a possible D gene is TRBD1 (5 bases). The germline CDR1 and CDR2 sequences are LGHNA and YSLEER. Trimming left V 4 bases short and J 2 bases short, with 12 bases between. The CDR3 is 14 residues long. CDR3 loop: CASSRGTGAYEQYF. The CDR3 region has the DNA TGCGCCAGCAGCCGTGGAACAGGAGCCTACGAGCAGTACTTC.

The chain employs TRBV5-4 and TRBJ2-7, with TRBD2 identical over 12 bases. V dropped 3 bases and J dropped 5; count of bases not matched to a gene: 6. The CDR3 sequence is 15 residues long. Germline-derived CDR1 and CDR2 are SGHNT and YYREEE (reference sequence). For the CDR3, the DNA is TGTGCCAGCAGCTGGTGGACTAGCGGGAACGACGAGCAGTACTTC. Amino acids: CASSWWTSGNDEQYF.

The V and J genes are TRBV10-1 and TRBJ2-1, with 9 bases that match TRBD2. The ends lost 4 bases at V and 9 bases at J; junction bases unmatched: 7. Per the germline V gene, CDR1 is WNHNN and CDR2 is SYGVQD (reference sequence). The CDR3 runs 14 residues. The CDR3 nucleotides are TGCGCCAGCAGTGCGGGACTAGCCTGTGGTGAGCAGTTCTTC. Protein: CASSAGLACGEQFF.

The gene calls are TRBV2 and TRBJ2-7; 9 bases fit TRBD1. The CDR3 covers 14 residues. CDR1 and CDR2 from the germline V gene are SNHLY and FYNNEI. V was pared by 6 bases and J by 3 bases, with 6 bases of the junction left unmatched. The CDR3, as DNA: TGTGCCAGCAGGGACAGGGGTAATGTCTACGAGCAGTACTTC. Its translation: CASRDRGNVYEQYF.

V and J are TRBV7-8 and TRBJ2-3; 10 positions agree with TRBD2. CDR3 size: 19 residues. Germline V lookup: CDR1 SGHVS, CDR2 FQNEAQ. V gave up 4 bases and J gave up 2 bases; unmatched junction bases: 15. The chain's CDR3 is CASSSKRLAGFTNTDTQYF. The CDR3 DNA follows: TGTGCCAGCAGCTCGAAAAGACTAGCGGGTTTTACGAACACAGATACGCAGTATTTT.

CDR3 bases: TGTGCCTGGAGTGGCGCGCTTTGGAATTCACCCCTCCACTTT. Encoded protein: CAWSGALWNSPLHF. The rearrangement joins TRBV30 to TRBJ1-6; D is unclear. The germline V and J ends were trimmed by 1 base and 7 bases, with 11 bases remaining between them. The CDR3 sequence is 14 residues long. The V gene's germline CDR1 is GTSNPN and CDR2 SVGIG (reference sequence).

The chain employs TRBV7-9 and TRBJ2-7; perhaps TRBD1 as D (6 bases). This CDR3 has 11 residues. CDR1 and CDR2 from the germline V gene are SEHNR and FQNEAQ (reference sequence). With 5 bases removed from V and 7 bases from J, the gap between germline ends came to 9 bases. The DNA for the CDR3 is TGTGCCAGCAGCCTGCAGGGGGAGCAGTACTTC. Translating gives CASSLQGEQYF. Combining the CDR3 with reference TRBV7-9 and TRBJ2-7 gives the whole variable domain DTGVSQNPRHKITKRGQNVTFRCDPISEHNRLYWYRQTLGQGPEFLTYFQNEAQLEKSRLLSDRFSAERPKGSFSTLEIQRTEQGDSAMYLCASSLQGEQYFGPGTRLTVT.

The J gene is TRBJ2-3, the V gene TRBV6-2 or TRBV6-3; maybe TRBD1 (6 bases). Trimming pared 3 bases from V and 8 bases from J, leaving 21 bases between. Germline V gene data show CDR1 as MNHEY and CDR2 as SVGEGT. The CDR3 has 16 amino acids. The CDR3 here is CASSYLQGKRQGTQYF. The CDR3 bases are TGTGCCAGCAGTTATCTCCAGGGGAAGCGACAAGGTACGCAGTATTTT.